This T cell receptor (beta chain) was observed in a study of control samples from healthy donors and cancer patients (dated by TCRdb to 2020 to 2021). The CDR3 contains 12 residues, cysteine and phenylalanine counted. The kept DNA is CDR3 alone, 36 bases in frame from the first base. CDR1 is given as MNHNY and CDR2 as SVGAGI, both from the germline V gene (reference sequence). The library was built by means of the immunoSEQ multiplex PCR assay. In TCRdb, the immuneACCESS table is reduced to in-frame sequences with V and J assigned. These tables do not hold every clone; where another copy was compared, an unresolved V gene accounts for under half, and the others remain unexplained. This sample has about 61,000 clones in its table, and roughly 90% of those were observed once. Less than 7% of the sample goes to the ten largest clones. Concerning this clone: Its target antigen remains unknown. Base qualities are not at hand, and no much larger clone is one base apart.

What was sequenced was PBMCs. Here the chain combines TRBV6-6 and TRBJ1-4; possibly the D gene is TRBD1, per 5 matching bases. The clonotype originates from a man between 60 and 70 years old with colorectal cancer. The bases read TGTGCATCGCGGCGCAGGGCCGAAAAACTGTTTTTT. Its protein product is CASRRRAEKLFF.